The source of this T cell receptor beta chain is a study of blood T cell repertoires in COVID-19. Study summary: COVID-19 samples collected from the United States, Italy and Spain covered acute and convalescent phases. The cDNA or gDNA used as material had been derived from T cells, B-cell-depleted T cells, or PBMCs.

The data were produced by immunoSEQ multiplex PCR, yet TCRdb's version contains in-frame clones alone and is incomplete. The table shows 12,000 to 15,000 clones, with around nine tenths occurring only once. This clone was seen only once. The ends were cut back, 3 bases at V and 5 bases at J, with 11 bases in the middle. The CDR3 covers 13 residues. Germline CDR1 and CDR2: SGHRS and YFSETQ. Sequenced: peripheral blood. The sequence was obtained from a human donor in a cohort sampled during active COVID-19. The V and J genes are TRBV5-1 and TRBJ1-1; D gene unclear. Written as DNA, the CDR3 is TGCGCCAGCAGCTCGCGTCCTTGGACTGAAGCTTTCTTT. Its protein product is CASSSRPWTEAFF.